This entry describes one T cell receptor (beta chain). The sample comes from a study of T cells after somatic rescue of genetic block. CDR3 size: 14 residues. CDR1 is SGHTA and CDR2 is FQGTGA in the germline V gene. J lost 5 bases, V lost 3 bases, and 4 bases had no gene match. Using immunoSEQ multiplex PCR, the repertoire was profiled, and TCRdb retains in-frame clones only, with some absent. The table includes roughly 14,000 clones, roughly two thirds detected once. This sequence joins TRBV7-3 and TRBJ2-5, with 9 bases identical to TRBD1. The specimen was peripheral blood mononuclear cells (PBMCs). The clonotype originates from a boy under 18. The CDR3 reads CASSFRTGEETQYF. In nucleotides, the CDR3 is TGTGCCAGCAGCTTTCGGACAGGGGAGGAGACCCAGTACTTC.